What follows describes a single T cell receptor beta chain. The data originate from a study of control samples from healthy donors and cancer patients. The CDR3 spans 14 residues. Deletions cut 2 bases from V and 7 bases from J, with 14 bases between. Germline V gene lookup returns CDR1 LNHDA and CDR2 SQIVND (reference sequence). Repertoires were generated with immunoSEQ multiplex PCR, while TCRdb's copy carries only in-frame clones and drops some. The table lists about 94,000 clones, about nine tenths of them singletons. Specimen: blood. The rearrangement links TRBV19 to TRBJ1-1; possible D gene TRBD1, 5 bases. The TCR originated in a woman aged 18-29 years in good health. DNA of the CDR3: TGTGCCAGTAGTATAAGGGGCACGATAAATGAAGCTTTCTTT. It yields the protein CASSIRGTINEAFF.